The present entry profiles one TCR beta chain with its context. Its antigen is undetermined. Trimming took 1 base from V and 0 from J, leaving 8 bases between them. CDR1 and CDR2 from the germline V gene are SGHKS and YYEKEE (reference sequence). The CDR3 covers 16 residues. Unrecorded immune exposures were likely, despite nominal health at sampling. The PCR ran on 60 Vbeta and 13 Jbeta primers. Data came from immunoSEQ multiplex PCR; TCRdb stores just in-frame clones and leaves some out. Of 150,000 to 200,000 clones in the sample, about 85% were seen once. The data derive from a study of cytomegalovirus exposure and HLA in healthy donors. The overall study: Unique TCR beta sequences numbering fewer than 130 million came from 150 million to 200 million T cells in an earlier analysis.

The study, taken as a whole, reports: In a later analysis, TCR beta V- and J-gene trimming was associated with a missense DCLRE1C variant. Presence/absence analysis assumed near-uniform sequencing depth across donors.

This clonotype was obtained from a male donor in good health and CMV-seropositive. The sample consisted of PBMCs. The chain couples TRBV5-5 to TRBJ2-6; possibly TRBD1 for D (6 bases). CDR3 loop: CASSLHRASGANVLTF. The CDR3 DNA follows: TGTGCCAGCAGCTTGCACAGGGCCTCTGGGGCCAACGTCCTGACTTTC.